This entry concerns a single TCR beta chain. Its antigen remains unknown. This entry comes from a study of T-cell memory formation after mild COVID-19. Study-wide context: Clusters of TCRs were largely donor specific.

Constant-segment-primed 5'RACE gave TCR alpha and TCR beta cDNA libraries with sample barcodes and UMIs. Using its own MiXCR run on the 5' RACE reads, TCRdb lists one record per CDR3 protein. Among 110,000 to 150,000 distinct CDR3 sequences listed, about 23% were seen once. Germline V gene data show CDR1 as MNHNS and CDR2 as SASEGT. There are 15 residues in the CDR3. The V gene end was trimmed by 4 bases and the J gene end by 0 bases; junction bases not matched to a gene: 4. Whole-study results and caveats: A balance of CD4 and CD8 characterized clones contracting day 15 to 85, whereas later expanders leaned CD4+. Second-wave clones with a day 37 peak had unconfirmed SARS-CoV-2 specificity.

The material sequenced was PBMCs or a T cell subset sorted from them (not recorded which). V and J are TRBV6-1 and TRBJ2-3, with TRBD2 matching 7 bases. This receptor was identified in an adult woman who had mild COVID-19 (a few samples of this study predate the infection). Cell type and time point are not known. The CDR3 nucleotides read TGTGCCAGCAGTGCGGCGCGGGAGAGCACAGATACGCAGTATTTT. Amino acids: CASSAARESTDTQYF.